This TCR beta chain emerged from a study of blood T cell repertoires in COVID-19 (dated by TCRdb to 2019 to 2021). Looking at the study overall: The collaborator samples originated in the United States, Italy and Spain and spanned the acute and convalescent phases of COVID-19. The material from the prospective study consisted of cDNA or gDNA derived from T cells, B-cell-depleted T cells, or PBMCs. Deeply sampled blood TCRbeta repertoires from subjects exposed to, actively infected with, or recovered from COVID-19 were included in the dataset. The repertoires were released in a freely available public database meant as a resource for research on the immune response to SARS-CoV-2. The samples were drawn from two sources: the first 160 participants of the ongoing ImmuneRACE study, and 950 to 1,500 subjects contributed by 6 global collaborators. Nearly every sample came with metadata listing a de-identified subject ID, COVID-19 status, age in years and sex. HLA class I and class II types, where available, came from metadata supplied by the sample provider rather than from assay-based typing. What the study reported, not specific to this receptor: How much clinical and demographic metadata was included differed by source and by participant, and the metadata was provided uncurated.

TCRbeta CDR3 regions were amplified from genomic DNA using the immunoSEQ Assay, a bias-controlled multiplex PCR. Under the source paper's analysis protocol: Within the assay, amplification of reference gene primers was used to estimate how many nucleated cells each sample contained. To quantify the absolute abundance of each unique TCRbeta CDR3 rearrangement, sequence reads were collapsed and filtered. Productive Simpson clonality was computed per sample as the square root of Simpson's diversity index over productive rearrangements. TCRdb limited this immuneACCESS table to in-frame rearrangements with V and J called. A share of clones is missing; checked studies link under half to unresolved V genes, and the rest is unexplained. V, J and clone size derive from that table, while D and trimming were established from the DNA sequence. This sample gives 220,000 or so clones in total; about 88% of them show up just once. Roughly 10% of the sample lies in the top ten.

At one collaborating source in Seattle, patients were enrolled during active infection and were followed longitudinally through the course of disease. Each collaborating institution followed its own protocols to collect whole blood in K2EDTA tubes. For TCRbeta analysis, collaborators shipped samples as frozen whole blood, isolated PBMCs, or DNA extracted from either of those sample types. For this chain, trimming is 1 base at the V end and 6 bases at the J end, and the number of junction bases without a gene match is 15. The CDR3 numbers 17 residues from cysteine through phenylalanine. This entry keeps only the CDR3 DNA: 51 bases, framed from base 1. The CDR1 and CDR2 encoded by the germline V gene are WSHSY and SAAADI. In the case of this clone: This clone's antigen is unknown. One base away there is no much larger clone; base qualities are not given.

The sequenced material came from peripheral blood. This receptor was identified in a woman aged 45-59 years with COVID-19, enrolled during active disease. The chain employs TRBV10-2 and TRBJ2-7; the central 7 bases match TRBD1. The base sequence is TGCGCCAGCAGTGAGTACAGGGGAACGGGCTTGTGGGCCGAGCAGTACTTC. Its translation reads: CASSEYRGTGLWAEQYF.